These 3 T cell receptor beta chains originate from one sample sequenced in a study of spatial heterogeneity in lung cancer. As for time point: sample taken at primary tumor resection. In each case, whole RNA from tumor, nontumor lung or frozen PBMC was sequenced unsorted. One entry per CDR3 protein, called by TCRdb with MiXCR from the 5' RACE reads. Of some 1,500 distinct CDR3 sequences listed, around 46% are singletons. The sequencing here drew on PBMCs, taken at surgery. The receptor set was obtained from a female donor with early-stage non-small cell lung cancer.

The CDR3 region is CASSYGGDRRYSNQPQHF. The CDR3 DNA reads TGTGCCAGCAGTTACGGGGGGGACAGGAGATATAGCAATCAGCCCCAGCATTTT. The V call is TRBV6-6, the J call TRBJ1-5; TRBD1 aligns across 8 bases. Germline values: CDR1 MNHNY, CDR2 SVGAGI (reference sequence). V lost 2 bases and J lost 0; bases outside the gene matches: 9. This CDR3 has 18 residues.

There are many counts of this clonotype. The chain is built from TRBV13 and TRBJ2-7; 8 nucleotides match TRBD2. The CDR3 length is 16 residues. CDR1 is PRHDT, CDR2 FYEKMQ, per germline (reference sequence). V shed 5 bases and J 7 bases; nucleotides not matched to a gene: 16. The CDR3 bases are TGTGCCAGCAGCCCACTAGCGGACGGAGGGGTATATGAGCAGTACTTC. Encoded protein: CASSPLADGGVYEQYF.

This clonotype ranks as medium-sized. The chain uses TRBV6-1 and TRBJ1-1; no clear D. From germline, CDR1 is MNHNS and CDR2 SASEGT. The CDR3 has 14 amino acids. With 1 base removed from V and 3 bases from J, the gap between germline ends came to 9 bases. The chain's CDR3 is CASSEEGRYTEAFF. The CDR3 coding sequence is TGTGCCAGCAGTGAAGAAGGCAGATACACTGAAGCTTTCTTT.